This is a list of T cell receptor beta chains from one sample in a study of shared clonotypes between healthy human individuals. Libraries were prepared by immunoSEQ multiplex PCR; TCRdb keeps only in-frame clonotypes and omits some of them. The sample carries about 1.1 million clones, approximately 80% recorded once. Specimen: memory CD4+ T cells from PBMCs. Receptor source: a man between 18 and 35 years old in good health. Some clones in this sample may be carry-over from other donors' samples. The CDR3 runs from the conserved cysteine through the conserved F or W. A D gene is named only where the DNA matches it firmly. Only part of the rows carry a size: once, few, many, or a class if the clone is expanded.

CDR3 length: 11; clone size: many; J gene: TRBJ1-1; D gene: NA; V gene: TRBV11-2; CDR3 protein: CASSLRGEAFF; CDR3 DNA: TGTGCCAGCAGCTTAAGGGGGGAGGCTTTCTTT
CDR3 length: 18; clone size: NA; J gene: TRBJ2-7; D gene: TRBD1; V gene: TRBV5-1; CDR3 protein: CASSFQLTGTGIFYEQYF; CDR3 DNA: TGCGCCAGCAGCTTCCAGTTAACCGGGACAGGGATCTTCTACGAGCAGTACTTC
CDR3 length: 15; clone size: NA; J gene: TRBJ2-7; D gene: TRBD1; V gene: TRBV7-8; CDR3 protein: CASSRRDRDSYEQYF; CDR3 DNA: TGTGCCAGCAGCCGCCGGGACAGGGACTCCTACGAGCAGTACTTC
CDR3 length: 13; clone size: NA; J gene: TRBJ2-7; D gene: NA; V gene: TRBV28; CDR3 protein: CASSLKVEFEQYF; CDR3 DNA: TGTGCCAGCAGTCTAAAGGTCGAGTTCGAGCAGTACTTC
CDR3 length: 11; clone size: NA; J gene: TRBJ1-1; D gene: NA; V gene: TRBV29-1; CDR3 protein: CSGFIDTEAFF; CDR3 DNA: TGCAGCGGTTTTATAGACACTGAAGCTTTCTTT
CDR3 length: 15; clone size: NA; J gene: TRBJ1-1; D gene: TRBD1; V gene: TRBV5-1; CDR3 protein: CASSRDGTANTEAFF; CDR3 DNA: TGCGCCAGCAGCCGGGATGGGACAGCTAACACTGAAGCTTTCTTT
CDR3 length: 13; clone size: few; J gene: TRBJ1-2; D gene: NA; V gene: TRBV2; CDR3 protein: CASSVAVSYGYTF; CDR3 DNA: TGTGCCAGCAGTGTGGCAGTTAGCTATGGCTACACCTTC
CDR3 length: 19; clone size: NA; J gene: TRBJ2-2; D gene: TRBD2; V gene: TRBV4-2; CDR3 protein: CASSQGGAGDSWSTGELFF; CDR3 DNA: TGTGCCAGCAGCCAAGGTGGAGCGGGAGATAGCTGGAGCACCGGGGAGCTGTTTTTT
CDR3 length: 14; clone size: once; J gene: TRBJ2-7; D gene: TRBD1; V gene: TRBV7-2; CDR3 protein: CASSFRTGDNEQYF; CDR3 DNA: TGTGCCAGCAGCTTCAGGACAGGGGATAACGAGCAGTACTTC
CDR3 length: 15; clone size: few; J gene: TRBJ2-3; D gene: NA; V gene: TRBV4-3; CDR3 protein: CASTTSYLSTDTQYF; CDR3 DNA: TGCGCCAGCACGACTAGTTACCTTAGCACAGATACGCAGTATTTT
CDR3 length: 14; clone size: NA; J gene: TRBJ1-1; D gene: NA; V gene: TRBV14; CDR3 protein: CASSQGWRNTEAFF; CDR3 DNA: TGTGCCAGCAGCCAAGGGTGGAGGAACACTGAAGCTTTCTTT
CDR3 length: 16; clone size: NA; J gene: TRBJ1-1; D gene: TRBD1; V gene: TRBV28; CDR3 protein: CASIILPGQGSTEAFF; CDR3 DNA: TGTGCCAGCATTATCCTTCCGGGACAGGGAAGCACTGAAGCTTTCTTT